The sequence of this T cell receptor beta chain was determined in a study of cytomegalovirus exposure and HLA in healthy donors. The PCR had 60 Vbeta and 13 Jbeta primers. Sequenced by immunoSEQ multiplex PCR; TCRdb stores in-frame clones only, minus some. The table has 57,000 or so clones, about 70% seen once. The CDR3 totals 16 residues. Sequencing input: PBMCs. This sequence originates from a woman aged 55-69 years in good health and CMV-seropositive. The chain employs TRBV21-1 and TRBJ2-1; the table's D call, TRBD1, has no DNA check behind it. TRBV21-1 is assigned pseudogene status. CDR3 sequence: CASTLTQDREDNEQFF. DNA of the CDR3: TGTGCCAGCACCCTTACCCAGGACAGGGAGGACAATGAGCAGTTCTTC.